The text below deals with one TCR beta chain. Its antigen is unidentified. This specimen belongs to a study of radiotherapy plus CTLA-4 blockade in lung cancer. Across the study: Objective responses were seen in around 20% of patients, disease control in 31%. Study conclusions and caveats: Researchers report tumor-derived TCR clones expanding in blood after radiotherapy plus ipilimumab.

Treatment of patients with chemo-refractory metastatic non-small-cell lung cancer consisted of focal radiation plus CTLA-4 blockade with ipilimumab. Sequenced by immunoSEQ multiplex PCR; TCRdb stores in-frame clones only, minus some. The sample shows tens of thousands of clones, about 76% of them seen only once. Trimming removed 3 bases from V and 5 bases from J; junction bases left unmatched: 10. The CDR3 totals 15 residues. Germline CDR1 and CDR2: GTSNPN and SVGIG (reference sequence). The source was peripheral blood, collected from a patient treated with radiotherapy plus ipilimumab. This receptor was taken from a human donor with non-small cell lung cancer whose response to radiotherapy plus ipilimumab could not be evaluated. The chain combines TRBV30 with TRBJ2-5; TRBD1 matches at 9 bases. The CDR3 DNA reads as TGTGCCTGGAGACTAAGATTGGGACAGGGCGAGACCCAGTACTTC. Its protein is CAWRLRLGQGETQYF. Supplemented by reference TRBV30 and TRBJ2-5, the full variable domain reads SQTIHQWPATLVQPVGSPLSLECTVEGTSNPNLYWYRQAAGRGLQLLFYSVGIGQISSEVPQNLSASRPQDRQFILSSKKLLLSDSGFYLCAWRLRLGQGETQYFGPGTRLLVL.